These T cell receptor beta chains were read from a single sample in a study of T-cell memory formation after mild COVID-19. TCRdb itself ran the 5' RACE reads through MiXCR, one entry per CDR3 protein. The sample records under 85,000 distinct CDR3 sequences, more than 11% being singletons. The specimen was PBMCs or a T cell subset sorted from them (not recorded which). These TCRs come from an adult woman who had mild COVID-19 (a few samples of this study predate the infection). Cell type and time point are not known. The CDR3 runs from the conserved cysteine through the conserved F or W. D genes are given only for firm matches. The size field is filled for only some rows; it gives once, few, many or a size class.

v_gene	d_gene	abundance	j_gene	CDR3aa	CDR3nt
TRBV24-1	TRBD1	.	TRBJ2-1	CATSDFAGGDFSYNEQFF	TGTGCCACCAGTGATTTTGCAGGGGGCGATTTTTCCTACAATGAGCAGTTCTTC
TRBV4-1	.	few	TRBJ1-5	CASSHKGTANQPQHF	TGCGCCAGCAGCCATAAAGGGACGGCAAATCAGCCCCAGCATTTT
TRBV11-2	TRBD2	few	TRBJ2-7	CASSLGAAGVGYEQYF	TGTGCCAGCAGCTTAGGGGCTGCGGGAGTTGGGTACGAGCAGTACTTC
TRBV5-1	.	.	TRBJ2-7	CASSLDWNAYEQYF	TGCGCCAGCAGCTTAGACTGGAACGCCTACGAGCAGTACTTC
TRBV5-1	.	many	TRBJ2-3	CASSAYLSTDTQYF	TGCGCCAGCAGCGCCTACTTGTCCACAGATACGCAGTATTTT
TRBV12-3/TRBV12-4	.	few	TRBJ2-2	CASRPPWGTNTGELFF	TGTGCCAGCAGACCTCCCTGGGGGACGAACACCGGGGAGCTGTTTTTT
TRBV5-1	.	many	TRBJ2-1	CASSPNNEQFF	TGCGCCAGCAGCCCTAACAATGAGCAGTTCTTC
TRBV27	.	.	TRBJ1-1	CASSFRGSTEAFF	TGTGCCAGCAGTTTCAGGGGTAGCACTGAAGCTTTCTTT
TRBV7-2	.	few	TRBJ2-5	CASSLPASAYQETQYF	TGTGCCAGCAGCTTACCGGCTAGCGCATACCAAGAGACCCAGTACTTC
TRBV25-1	.	few	TRBJ2-5	CASSQRTAAQETQYF	TGTGCCAGCAGCCAACGTACAGCGGCACAAGAGACCCAGTACTTC
TRBV7-9	.	few	TRBJ2-7	CASSRGGPYEQYF	TGTGCCAGCAGCCGCGGTGGCCCCTACGAGCAGTACTTC
TRBV19	.	many	TRBJ2-7	CASSPGLSYEQYF	TGTGCCAGTAGTCCAGGGTTGTCCTACGAGCAGTACTTC
TRBV12-3/TRBV12-4	.	many	TRBJ2-1	CACSAGDQGFF	TGTGCCTGCTCAGCCGGCGACCAAGGCTTCTTC
TRBV27	.	.	TRBJ2-7	CASSQDQTITSYEQYF	TGTGCCAGCAGTCAAGATCAAACGATAACATCCTACGAGCAGTACTTC
TRBV4-3	TRBD2	medium-sized	TRBJ2-7	CASSLGLAGETYEQYF	TGCGCCAGCAGCCTCGGGCTAGCGGGGGAGACCTACGAGCAGTACTTC